Below are 17 T cell receptor beta chains sequenced from a single sample in a study of cytomegalovirus exposure and HLA in healthy donors. The PCR contained 60 Vbeta and 13 Jbeta primers. Using immunoSEQ multiplex PCR, the repertoire was profiled, and TCRdb retains in-frame clones only, with some absent. The sample yields 120,000 or so clones, roughly 15% seen once. Sequencing was done on a sample of PBMCs. Receptor source: a female donor in good health and CMV-seropositive.

The genes are TRBV4-3 and TRBJ2-2, with D possibly matching TRBD1 (6 bases). The V and J ends lost 3 bases and 0 bases respectively, with 14 bases between them. Germline V CDR1 and CDR2: LGHNA, YSLEER. The CDR3 has 17 amino acids. The CDR3 DNA sequence: TGCGCCAGCAGCCACGTATCTCAGGGGTCGAACACCGGGGAGCTGTTTTTT. This sequence encodes CASSHVSQGSNTGELFF.

This chain uses TRBV5-4 with TRBJ1-1; possibly TRBD1 for D (5 bases). Germline CDR1 SGHNT, CDR2 YYREEE (reference sequence). Between the trimmed V and J ends, which lost 3 bases and 5 bases, there was a span of 14 bases. This CDR3 region has 14 residues. The CDR3 reads CASSSGDRATEAFF. DNA of the CDR3: TGTGCCAGCAGCTCGGGGGACCGGGCTACTGAAGCTTTCTTT.

This rearrangement joins TRBV5-1 to TRBJ2-5; D is perhaps TRBD2 (5 bases). The germline V gene encodes CDR1 SGHRS and CDR2 YFSETQ. The CDR3 runs to 15 residues. V lost 1 base, J lost 2 bases, and 12 bases lay in between. DNA for the CDR3: TGCGCCAGCAGCTTGTCGGGGAAAGGGCAAGAGACCCAGTACTTC. Protein: CASSLSGKGQETQYF. Looking up the rest from reference TRBV5-1 and TRBJ2-5 gives the full variable domain: KAGVTQTPRYLIKTRGQQVTLSCSPISGHRSVSWYQQTPGQGLQFLFEYFSETQRNKGNFPGRFSGRQFSNSRSEMNVSTLELGDSALYLCASSLSGKGQETQYFGPGTRLLVL.

This chain uses TRBV6-6 with TRBJ1-5; D uncertain. This CDR3 contains 11 residues. Germline lookup yields CDR1 MNHNY and CDR2 SVGAGI (reference sequence). Trimming left V 6 bases short and J 9 bases short, with 9 bases between. CDR3 nucleotide sequence: TGTGCCAGCAGAGACGCGGGGCCCCAGCATTTT. Its translation: CASRDAGPQHF.

This clone has just one count. V is TRBV4-3 and J is TRBJ1-4; possible D gene TRBD1, 5 bases. Germline CDR1 LGHNA, CDR2 YSLEER. Trimming removed 0 bases at V and 2 bases at J, with 7 bases between. The CDR3 is made up of 15 amino acids. CDR3 region: CASSQDPGTNEKLFF. CDR3 nucleotide sequence: TGCGCCAGCAGCCAAGATCCAGGGACTAATGAAAAACTGTTTTTT.

This clone was seen only a few times. The rearrangement links TRBV7-8 to TRBJ1-5, with a tentative D call TRBD1 (5 bases). CDR3 length: 15 amino acids. Trimming left V 1 base short and J 3 bases short, with 10 bases between. Germline V gene sequence: CDR1 SGHVS, CDR2 FQNEAQ. CDR3 loop: CASSLVGVPNQPQHF. The DNA for the CDR3 is TGTGCCAGCAGCTTAGTAGGGGTCCCCAATCAGCCCCAGCATTTT. Using reference TRBV7-8 and TRBJ1-5 for the parts outside the CDR3, the full variable domain is GAGVSQSPRYKVAKRGQDVALRCDPISGHVSLFWYQQALGQGPEFLTYFQNEAQLDKSGLPSDRFFAERPEGSVSTLKIQRTQQEDSAVYLCASSLVGVPNQPQHFGDGTRLSIL.

The chain links TRBV5-1 to TRBJ2-6; D not resolved. There are 18 residues in the CDR3. Deletions cut 1 base from V and 3 bases from J, with 17 bases between. Per germline, CDR1 SGHRS and CDR2 YFSETQ. CDR3 in amino acids: CASSLWAQSPIGANVLTF. The DNA for the CDR3 is TGCGCCAGCAGCTTGTGGGCTCAATCTCCCATTGGGGCCAACGTCCTGACTTTC.

The CDR3, as DNA: TGTGCCAGCAGCTTTAGAACCTCGGGTTACCAGCATTTT. Residues: CASSFRTSGYQHF. This chain connects TRBV7-2 to TRBJ1-5; no firm D call. The CDR3 has 13 residues. Germline values: CDR1 SGHTA, CDR2 FQGNSA. V was clipped by 3 bases and J by 12 bases, with 15 bases between them.

The chain combines TRBV4-3 with TRBJ2-7, with 8 bases that match TRBD2. This CDR3 has 14 amino acids. V shed 1 base, J shed 7 bases, and the junction held 6 bases outside the gene matches. Per germline, CDR1 LGHNA and CDR2 YSLEER. The chain's CDR3 is CASSQGISGDEQYF. Here the CDR3 DNA reads TGCGCCAGCAGCCAAGGTATTAGCGGGGATGAGCAGTACTTC.

This clone has a handful of counts. V is TRBV15 and J is TRBJ1-2; TRBD1 aligns across 9 bases. Germline values: CDR1 LNHNV, CDR2 YYDKDF (reference sequence). Losses at the gene ends were 0 bases for V and 1 base for J; bases not matched to a gene: 0. CDR3 length equals 15 residues. The CDR3 nucleotides are TGTGCCACCAGCAGAGAGGGACAGGGTAACTATGGCTACACCTTC. This encodes CATSREGQGNYGYTF. Full variable domain (missing parts from reference TRBV15 and TRBJ1-2): DAMVIQNPRYQVTQFGKPVTLSCSQTLNHNVMYWYQQKSSQAPKLLFHYYDKDFNNEADTPDNFQSRRPNTSFCFLDIRSPGLGDTAMYLCATSREGQGNYGYTFGSGTRLTVV.

This clone was recorded a few times. The chain employs TRBV18 and TRBJ2-2; possibly TRBD1 for D (7 bases). This CDR3 contains 14 residues. Trimming stripped 6 bases from V and 5 bases from J, with 13 bases between. Looked up from germline, CDR1 is KGHSH and CDR2 is LQKENI. The CDR3 sequence is CASSGGQLTGELFF. CDR3 in DNA: TGTGCCAGCTCCGGGGGACAGCTAACCGGGGAGCTGTTTTTT.

This clone was recorded a few times. The chain couples TRBV4-3 to TRBJ1-2; possibly TRBD1 for D (5 bases). Germline loops: CDR1 LGHNA, CDR2 YSLEER. Trimming left V 4 bases short and J 4 bases short, with 19 bases between. CDR3 length equals 16 residues. CDR3 bases: TGCGCCAGCAGCCCTCCGGGGGGTGCAGGTTCCTATGGCTACACCTTC. As protein: CASSPPGGAGSYGYTF.

The rearrangement uses TRBV5-1 and TRBJ2-5, with 9 bases aligning to TRBD2. The CDR3 has 19 amino acids. V dropped 4 bases and J dropped 5; count of bases not matched to a gene: 21. CDR1 and CDR2 (germline): SGHRS, YFSETQ. CDR3 nucleotides: TGCGCCAGCAGCCTGTTGGAGTTCCGGCGGGAGGGATGGGGGGAGACCCAGTACTTC. Translated, it gives CASSLLEFRREGWGETQYF.

This rearrangement joins TRBV2 to TRBJ1-2, with 7 bases matching TRBD1. Germline V lookup: CDR1 SNHLY, CDR2 FYNNEI. CDR3 length: 13 amino acids. Germline trimming cut 2 bases from V and 4 bases from J; bases unmatched to any gene: 1. The CDR3 here is CASSERQGYGYTF. CDR3 coding DNA: TGTGCCAGCAGTGAACGACAGGGCTATGGCTACACCTTC.

The chain carries TRBV15 and TRBJ1-2, with 9 bases lining up with TRBD1. V shed 4 bases, J shed 7 bases, and the junction held 10 bases outside the gene matches. The V gene's germline CDR1 is LNHNV and CDR2 YYDKDF (reference sequence). The CDR3 is made up of 15 amino acids. DNA for the CDR3: TGTGCCACCAGCACAGAGAACAGGGGGCCCAGTGGCTACACCTTC. Protein sequence: CATSTENRGPSGYTF.

This clone was detected a few times. The V call is TRBV2, the J call TRBJ1-5; 8 bases are a match to TRBD1. The length of the CDR3 is 16 residues. Germline CDR1 and CDR2: SNHLY and FYNNEI. The trim removed 1 base at V and 0 bases at J, leaving 2 bases unmatched. The CDR3 here is CASSEGTGYSNQPQHF. The CDR3 coding sequence is TGTGCCAGCAGTGAAGGGACAGGGTATAGCAATCAGCCCCAGCATTTT.

This clone was observed once. Other DNA sequences in this sample translate to the same CDR3. The genes are TRBV20-1 and TRBJ1-2; D gene uncertain. Germline V gene data show CDR1 as DFQATT and CDR2 as SNEGSKA (reference sequence). The length of the CDR3 is 9 residues. The V gene lost 6 bases and the J gene lost 8 bases, with 7 bases spanning the gap. This CDR3 is CSAPGGYTF. The CDR3 region has the DNA TGCAGTGCCCCGGGGGGCTACACCTTC.